Following are 13 T cell receptor beta chains from one sample sequenced in a study of OX40 agonist ivuxolimab in advanced cancers. The assay was immunoSEQ multiplex PCR, and TCRdb's table has in-frame clones only and misses some. The sample consists of roughly 60,000 clones, about 85% of them appearing once. This specimen was CD4+ or CD8+ T cells sorted from blood, taken in a trial of the OX40 agonist ivuxolimab. The source of these receptors is an adult with an advanced solid tumor such as melanoma, head and neck, liver or kidney cancer.

This chain connects TRBV2 to TRBJ1-2; TRBD1 might be the D (6 bases). The CDR3 has 17 amino acids. The V end was cut by 6 bases, the J end by 0 bases, with 20 bases between. Germline V gene sequence: CDR1 SNHLY, CDR2 FYNNEI. The DNA of the CDR3 is TGTGCCAGCAGCGAGACCTCAGCAAGACAGGCTAACTATGGCTACACCTTC. As protein: CASSETSARQANYGYTF.

This clone was observed a single time. The chain recombines TRBV10-3 with TRBJ1-2, with D perhaps matching TRBD1 (5 bases). CDR1 ENHRY and CDR2 SYGVKD come from the germline V gene. The CDR3 runs 12 residues. Trimming pared 2 bases from V and 6 bases from J, leaving 7 bases between. CDR3 in amino acids: CAISEMGDGYTF. CDR3 DNA sequence: TGTGCCATCAGTGAGATGGGGGATGGCTACACCTTC.

The chain has TRBV7-8 and TRBJ2-1, with D possibly TRBD2 on 6 matching bases. From germline, CDR1 is SGHVS and CDR2 FQNEAQ. Trimming removed 5 bases at V and 3 bases at J, with 20 bases between. The CDR3 contains 17 residues. This chain's CDR3 is CASSPGVGGANYNEQFF. CDR3 coding DNA: TGTGCCAGCAGCCCGGGAGTGGGCGGGGCGAACTACAATGAGCAGTTCTTC.

The chain has TRBV19 and TRBJ2-2, with TRBD1 identical over 11 bases. Germline values: CDR1 LNHDA, CDR2 SQIVND (reference sequence). V lost 11 bases to trimming and J lost 2 bases; unmatched junction nucleotides: 4. The CDR3 contains 14 residues. The CDR3 region is CASGTGGNTGELFF. In nucleotides, the CDR3 is TGTGCCTCCGGGACAGGGGGAAACACCGGGGAGCTGTTTTTT.

The chain carries TRBV5-1 and TRBJ2-1; TRBD2 aligns across 7 bases. CDR1 and CDR2 from the germline V gene are SGHRS and YFSETQ. The CDR3 has 18 amino acids. With V trimmed by 0 bases and J by 8 bases, 17 bases remained unmatched. This CDR3 reads CASSLVSVPTGRADEQFF. DNA of the CDR3: TGCGCCAGCAGCTTGGTTTCGGTTCCGACGGGGAGGGCAGATGAGCAGTTCTTC.

The chain joins TRBV6-1 to TRBJ1-3; no clear D. V lost 2 bases to trimming and J lost 5 bases, with 4 bases between them. This CDR3 region has 12 residues. Germline CDR1 is MNHNS and CDR2 is SASEGT. The CDR3 sequence: CASSEQRNTIYF. CDR3 sequence (DNA): TGTGCCAGCAGTGAACAGAGAAACACCATATATTTT.

The rearrangement joins TRBV7-9 to TRBJ1-4; the D gene is possibly TRBD1 (5 bases). The V end lost 1 base, the J end lost 5 bases, and 20 bases lay between the germline ends. The CDR3 is 18 amino acids. Germline loops: CDR1 SEHNR, CDR2 FQNEAQ (reference sequence). CDR3 sequence reads: CASSLEIRWGPSNEKLFF. Here the CDR3 DNA reads TGTGCCAGCAGCTTAGAAATCCGGTGGGGACCCTCCAATGAAAAACTGTTTTTT.

This chain's CDR3 is CASSPGQGKKSEAFF. In nucleotides, the CDR3 is TGTGCCAGCAGCCCTGGACAGGGGAAAAAGAGTGAAGCTTTCTTT. The gene calls are TRBV6-5 and TRBJ1-1; 9 bases are shared with TRBD1. In germline, CDR1 is MNHEY, CDR2 SVGAGI. This CDR3 region has 15 residues. J gave up 7 bases and V 6 bases, and 12 bases lay outside the gene matches.

DNA of the CDR3: TGTGCCAGCAGTCGGTTATCTGGGGCCAACGTCCTGACTTTC. It specifies CASSRLSGANVLTF. J is TRBJ2-6 and V is TRBV2; D is uncertain. Trimming left V 5 bases short and J 1 base short, with 6 bases between. The germline CDR1 and CDR2 sequences are SNHLY and FYNNEI. The CDR3 has 14 amino acids.

The rearrangement links TRBV2 to TRBJ2-2; 9 nucleotides align to TRBD1. V trimming: 6 bases; J trimming: 5 bases; junction bases outside the gene matches: 7. Germline loops: CDR1 SNHLY, CDR2 FYNNEI. The CDR3 consists of 15 residues. CDR3 nucleotides: TGTGCCAGCAGCGGGGACAGGGAAGTAACCGGGGAGCTGTTTTTT. This codes for CASSGDREVTGELFF.

The J gene is TRBJ1-5, the V gene TRBV28; D unresolved. Germline lookup yields CDR1 MDHEN and CDR2 SYDVKM. This CDR3 is 12 amino acids long. Trimming took off 8 bases at V and 0 bases at J, with 5 bases between the two ends. CDR3 in DNA: TGTGCCAGCGGTTATAGCAATCAGCCCCAGCATTTT. Translating gives CASGYSNQPQHF.

The V and J genes are TRBV10-3 and TRBJ1-2; D is unresolved. The germline V and J ends were trimmed by 0 bases and 7 bases, with 6 bases remaining between them. Per germline, CDR1 ENHRY and CDR2 SYGVKD. The CDR3 loop spans 12 amino acids. CDR3 nucleotides: TGTGCCATCAGTGAGTCGGACGGTGGCTACACCTTC. Amino acid sequence: CAISESDGGYTF.

The rearrangement joins TRBV4-1 to TRBJ2-7; 11 nucleotides match TRBD1. CDR1 is MGHRA, CDR2 YSYEKL, per germline. This CDR3 contains 16 residues. The trim removed 3 bases at V and 1 base at J, leaving 5 bases unmatched. The chain's CDR3 is CASSQQGQGGSYEQYF. DNA of the CDR3: TGCGCCAGCAGCCAGCAGGGACAGGGGGGGTCCTACGAGCAGTACTTC.